A selection of T cell receptor beta chains follows, all from one sample in a study of T cells in Graves' hyperthyroidism and ophthalmopathy. MiXCR, run by TCRdb on the multiplex PCR reads, gives a single entry per CDR3 protein. The sample lists a few hundred thousand distinct CDR3 sequences, 15% to 18% seen once, with roughly 7.3% in the top ten. The sequencing input was blood. The receptors originated from a woman aged 30 to 39 with Graves' hyperthyroidism. Each CDR3 is given with its conserved first and last residue. The order of the fields is clone size, J gene, V gene, D gene, CDR3 DNA, CDR3 protein. A D gene is named only where the DNA matches it firmly. The size of a clone is reported for some rows only, either as once, few or many, or as a class for expanded clones.

many | TRBJ2-2 | TRBV3-1 | . | TGTGCCAGCAGCCAAGATTGGAACACCGGGGAGCTGTTTTTT | CASSQDWNTGELFF
. | TRBJ2-1 | TRBV6-5 | TRBD2 | TGTGCCAGCAGTTCCCAGCGGGAGAAGCCCAATGAGCAGTTCTTC | CASSSQREKPNEQFF
many | TRBJ2-1 | TRBV2 | . | TGTGCCAGCACTCAAACTTGGTTGCTCTACAATGAGCAGTTCTTC | CASTQTWLLYNEQFF
. | TRBJ2-7 | TRBV3-1 | . | TGTGCCAACCGACCTACGAAGAAACCCACGCTCTACGAGCAGTACTTC | CANRPTKKPTLYEQYF
many | TRBJ1-5 | TRBV30 | . | TGTGCCTGGAGTGTAGGGGTGTTCGGGCAGCCCCAGCATTTT | CAWSVGVFGQPQHF
many | TRBJ2-3 | TRBV7-2 | TRBD2 | TGTGCCAGCAGCTTAGAGGGCGGGAGGCCCGATACGCAGTATTTT | CASSLEGGRPDTQYF
. | TRBJ2-7 | TRBV25-1 | . | TGTGCCAGCAGTGAGGGCGAGGGGTACGAGCAGTACTTC | CASSEGEGYEQYF
. | TRBJ2-2 | TRBV27 | TRBD1 | TGTGCCAGCAGTACCATACAGGGGGCAATCACCGGGGAGCTGTTTTTT | CASSTIQGAITGELFF
many | TRBJ2-1 | TRBV6-1 | TRBD2 | TGTGCCAGCAGCCTAACCAAGCTAGCGGGAGGCGACAATGAGCAGTTCTTC | CASSLTKLAGGDNEQFF
. | TRBJ2-1 | TRBV12-5 | TRBD2 | TGTGCTAGTGGTTTGGCTAGCGGGAGGAACAATGAGCAGTTCTTC | CASGLASGRNNEQFF
few | TRBJ2-2 | TRBV5-1 | . | TGCGCCAGCAGCGTAGACGGACGGAACACCGGGGAGCTGTTTTTT | CASSVDGRNTGELFF
few | TRBJ1-2 | TRBV5-1 | TRBD1 | TGCGCCAGCAGTCCTTCTCCCTTAGGACAGGGGATTTTGTATGGCTACACCTTC | CASSPSPLGQGILYGYTF
many | TRBJ1-1 | TRBV20-1 | TRBD1 | TGCAGTGGGGGGAGACAGGGATGGGACACTGAAGCTTTCTTT | CSGGRQGWDTEAFF
many | TRBJ2-3 | TRBV5-1 | . | TGCGCCAGCAGGTTAGCCGGAGATACGCAGTATTTT | CASRLAGDTQYF
many | TRBJ2-7 | TRBV6-1 | TRBD2 | TGTGCCAGCGACAGAGGACTAGCGGGACAGTACGAGCAGTACTTC | CASDRGLAGQYEQYF
few | TRBJ1-1 | TRBV15 | . | TGTGCCACCAGCAGAGATGCAGGCACTCTGACGGCTTTCTTT | CATSRDAGTLTAFF
many | TRBJ2-7 | TRBV20-1 | . | TGCAGTGCTACAGCGACGGGAAGCTCCTACGAGCAGTACTTC | CSATATGSSYEQYF
many | TRBJ2-7 | TRBV7-2 | . | TGTGCCAGCAGCGCACAGGTGGGCTCCTACGAGCAGTACTTC | CASSAQVGSYEQYF
many | TRBJ2-1 | TRBV12-3/TRBV12-4 | . | TGTGCCAGCAGTTTAGAGCAGGGGTACAATGAGCAGTTCTTC | CASSLEQGYNEQFF
few | TRBJ2-7 | TRBV20-1 | TRBD2 | TGCAGTGCCCGGGGATGGCGGGAGACCTACGAGCAGTACTTC | CSARGWRETYEQYF
few | TRBJ2-2 | TRBV7-9 | . | TGTGCCAGCAGCTTAGTTGCGGTCGAGGCCGGCGGGGAGCTGTTTTTT | CASSLVAVEAGGELFF
many | TRBJ1-2 | TRBV20-1 | . | TGCAGTGCTAGAGAACAGGGTGGAGTAGGCTACACCTTC | CSAREQGGVGYTF
few | TRBJ2-5 | TRBV4-1 | . | TGCGCCAGCAGCCAACGTAACAGGGACGGGGAGACCCAGTACTTC | CASSQRNRDGETQYF
many | TRBJ2-7 | TRBV6-1 | TRBD1 | TGTGCCAGCAGAAAGAGGGGATTCGGGACAGGGTCCTCCTACGAGCAGTACTTC | CASRKRGFGTGSSYEQYF
many | TRBJ2-3 | TRBV5-1 | . | TGCGCCAGCAGCTTAGGAGGGGCTCGGAAGGAAGCGACGCAGTATTTT | CASSLGGARKEATQYF
many | TRBJ1-1 | TRBV27 | . | TGTGCCAGCAGTGAGGGTTTGAACACTGAAGCTTTCTTT | CASSEGLNTEAFF
. | TRBJ2-7 | TRBV12-3/TRBV12-4 | . | TGTGCCAGCAGAGGGATGCAGCAGTACTACGAGCAGTACTTC | CASRGMQQYYEQYF
many | TRBJ2-7 | TRBV6-2/TRBV6-3 | . | TGTGCCAGCAGTTACTCGACTAGTTTGGGCCGGAGCTCCTACGAGCAGTACTTC | CASSYSTSLGRSSYEQYF
. | TRBJ2-3 | TRBV9 | TRBD2 | TGTGCCAGCAGCGCATTTGAAGAGGGACTAGCGGCAACAGATACGCAGTATTTT | CASSAFEEGLAATDTQYF